A selection of T cell receptor beta chains follows, all from one sample in a study of beta chain features in type 1 diabetes. Clones were read by immunoSEQ multiplex PCR, and TCRdb kept only the in-frame ones, dropping some. The sample lists approximately 600,000 clones; 9.5% to 15% were seen once. Sequencing input: naive CD4+ T cells from blood. The receptors here all came from a man aged 25-45 years with type 1 diabetes. Each CDR3 is given with its conserved first and last residue. The D gene is left open where the match is weak. Some rows have no size entry. The others give once, few or many, or a class for an expanded clone.

D	J	V	size	DNA	CDR3
NA	TRBJ2-1	TRBV7-2	few	TGTGCCAGCAGCTTAAGCGGAACCTACAATGAGCAGTTCTTC	CASSLSGTYNEQFF
NA	TRBJ2-5	TRBV7-9	NA	TGTGCCAGCAGCTCGCCTGGGGTGGCGCAAGAGACCCAGTACTTC	CASSSPGVAQETQYF
NA	TRBJ2-3	TRBV2	NA	TGTGCCAGCAATAGGAGGGATACGCAGTATTTT	CASNRRDTQYF
TRBD2	TRBJ2-3	TRBV4-3	few	TGCGCCAGCAGCCAAGCCCCGGCTAGCGGGGGTTACACAGATACGCAGTATTTT	CASSQAPASGGYTDTQYF
TRBD1	TRBJ1-5	TRBV6-1	few	TGTGCCAGCAGTGAGGACAGGGGTGGCAATCAGCCCCAGCATTTT	CASSEDRGGNQPQHF
TRBD1	TRBJ2-7	TRBV30	NA	TGTGCCTGGAGTGTACAGGGGAACGAGCAGTACTTC	CAWSVQGNEQYF
NA	TRBJ1-6	TRBV30	NA	TGTGCCGGGCAGGGGTCGGGTTCACCCCTCCACTTT	CAGQGSGSPLHF
NA	TRBJ1-2	TRBV6-5	NA	TGTGCCAGCAGTTACTCGACAGGTTCGTTTGACGATGGCTACACCTTC	CASSYSTGSFDDGYTF
NA	TRBJ1-6	TRBV2	NA	TGTGCCAGCACCGGCTTGGGCAATTCACCCCTCCACTTT	CASTGLGNSPLHF
NA	TRBJ2-5	TRBV18	NA	TGTGCCAGCTCACCAATTGCGGGCAACCAAGAGACCCAGTACTTC	CASSPIAGNQETQYF
NA	TRBJ1-5	TRBV4-3	few	TGCGCCAGCAGCCAGGAAAGGACGGGGGCGAGCAATCAGCCCCAGCATTTT	CASSQERTGASNQPQHF
TRBD2	TRBJ2-1	TRBV11-3	NA	TGTGCCAGCGGGACAAGGAGGCGGGGGGCCTACAATGAGCAGTTCTTC	CASGTRRRGAYNEQFF
TRBD1	TRBJ2-7	TRBV25-1	few	TGTGCCAGCAGCCAGACAGGGAACTTCTACGAGCAGTACTTC	CASSQTGNFYEQYF
NA	TRBJ1-3	TRBV14	few	TGTGCCAGCAGCCAACACGGAGCCTCTGGAAACACCATATATTTT	CASSQHGASGNTIYF
NA	TRBJ1-5	TRBV11-2	NA	TGTGCCAGCAGCTTAGTACCTAATCAGCCCCAGCATTTT	CASSLVPNQPQHF
NA	TRBJ2-2	TRBV9	NA	TGTGCCAGCAGCCTCAGCTCGATGACTCCGGGCGGGGAGCTGTTTTTT	CASSLSSMTPGGELFF
TRBD2	TRBJ2-3	TRBV7-6	NA	TGTGCCAGCAGCTTAGAGGCTAGCGGTTCCACAGATACGCAGTATTTT	CASSLEASGSTDTQYF
NA	TRBJ2-6	TRBV13	few	TGTGCCAGCAGCTTATCCGGGGCCAACGTCCTGACTTTC	CASSLSGANVLTF
TRBD2	TRBJ2-1	TRBV5-4	few	TGTGCCAGCAGCTTCGGACTAGCGGGGGACAATGAGCAGTTCTTC	CASSFGLAGDNEQFF
TRBD1	TRBJ2-5	TRBV25-1	few	TGTGCCAGCAGAATGAGGACAGGGGAGATGAGCGAGACCCAGTACTTC	CASRMRTGEMSETQYF
TRBD1	TRBJ2-7	TRBV10-3	NA	TGTGCCATCAGTGAGTCAAGGGGGCGCCTCTACGAGCAGTACTTC	CAISESRGRLYEQYF
TRBD1	TRBJ2-7	TRBV30	NA	TGTGCCTGGAGGACCGGGACAGGCTCCTACGAGCAGTACTTC	CAWRTGTGSYEQYF
NA	TRBJ1-2	TRBV7-9	NA	TGTGCCAGCAGCTTAGCACTTGTCAGGGGCGATGGCTACACCTTC	CASSLALVRGDGYTF
TRBD1	TRBJ2-5	TRBV7-9	NA	TGTGCCAGCAGCCCAGGGGGTAGAGAGACCCAGTACTTC	CASSPGGRETQYF
NA	TRBJ1-4	TRBV9	NA	TGTGCCAGCAGCGCCCCCGGGGCCTTTGAAAAACTGTTTTTT	CASSAPGAFEKLFF
NA	TRBJ2-7	TRBV11-2	few	TGTGCCAGCCGAAGCTCCTACGAGCAGTACTTC	CASRSSYEQYF
NA	TRBJ2-5	TRBV30	NA	TGTGCCTGTACCACGAGGGTTCGTGAGACCCAGTACTTC	CACTTRVRETQYF
NA	TRBJ1-3	TRBV7-6	NA	TGTGCCAGCAGCCCTCAACAGGGTTGGGACACCATATATTTT	CASSPQQGWDTIYF
NA	TRBJ2-1	TRBV5-1	few	TGCGCCAGCAAGATGGGGTACTACAATGAGCAGTTCTTC	CASKMGYYNEQFF
NA	TRBJ1-5	TRBV30	NA	TGTGCCTGGAGTGGATATCAAGATGGGCCCCAGCATTTT	CAWSGYQDGPQHF
NA	TRBJ2-7	TRBV19	NA	TGTGCCAGTAGTATTGGAGCGGTGAGCTCCTACGAGCAGTACTTC	CASSIGAVSSYEQYF
NA	TRBJ2-3	TRBV5-4	few	TGTGCCAGCAGCTTGGAGTGGGGCCCAGATACGCAGTATTTT	CASSLEWGPDTQYF
NA	TRBJ2-1	TRBV30	few	TGTGCCTGGAGCCTCGGACGGAGCTTCTACAATGAGCAGTTCTTC	CAWSLGRSFYNEQFF
NA	TRBJ1-2	TRBV10-3	NA	TGTGCCATCAGTGAGGAGGACGGCTATGGCTACACCTTC	CAISEEDGYGYTF
NA	TRBJ1-2	TRBV7-9	NA	TGTGCCGGGCAGGCGAACTATGGCTACACCTTC	CAGQANYGYTF
TRBD2	TRBJ2-1	TRBV4-2	NA	TGTGCCAGCAGCCAAGCTAGCGGGGGATCCTACAATGAGCAGTTCTTC	CASSQASGGSYNEQFF
NA	TRBJ1-6	TRBV7-8	few	TGTGCCAGCAGCTGGAGGGTCAGGGATTCACCCCTCCACTTT	CASSWRVRDSPLHF
NA	TRBJ1-2	TRBV27	NA	TGTGCCAGCAGTCCTACAGGAGGGAATGGCTACACCTTC	CASSPTGGNGYTF
NA	TRBJ1-1	TRBV7-2	few	TGTGCCAGCAGCTCCGTCGGGGCCACTGAAGCTTTCTTT	CASSSVGATEAFF
NA	TRBJ1-5	TRBV19	few	TGTGCCAGTAGACGGAGGGAGGGCATCGGTAGCAATCAGCCCCAGCATTTT	CASRRREGIGSNQPQHF
TRBD1	TRBJ1-6	TRBV5-1	few	TGCGCCAGCAGCTTGGCAGAAGGACAGGGAGGCTCACCCCTCCACTTT	CASSLAEGQGGSPLHF